The rows below give T cell receptor beta chains drawn from one sample of a study of blood T cell repertoires in COVID-19. TCRdb's copy holds only in-frame clones and misses some; the assay was immunoSEQ multiplex PCR. The table has roughly 150,000 clones, 90% seen once. Sequencing was carried out using peripheral blood. The receptors stem from a man between 60 and 75 years old with active or convalescent COVID-19. CDR3s include the opening cysteine and the closing phenylalanine or tryptophan. The D gene is left open where the match is weak. Clone size appears in some rows only: once, few, many, or a class for an expanded clone.

CAISEGQGNEQYF TGTGCCATCAGTGAGGGACAGGGAAACGAGCAGTACTTC 13 TRBD1 TRBJ2-7 TRBV10-3 .
CASSVTNRVGSSGYTF TGTGCCAGTAGTGTGACTAACCGGGTGGGCTCAAGTGGCTACACCTTC 16 . TRBJ1-2 TRBV19 .
CASSFSGTSYRGEQFF TGCGCCAGCAGCTTCTCCGGGACTAGCTATCGGGGTGAGCAGTTCTTC 16 TRBD2 TRBJ2-1 TRBV5-1 .
CASSLTSGYEQYF TGTGCCAGCAGCTTAACTAGCGGGTACGAGCAGTACTTC 13 TRBD2 TRBJ2-7 TRBV7-9 .
CSVEVPTSSSYEQYF TGCAGCGTTGAGGTACCGACTAGCAGCTCCTACGAGCAGTACTTC 15 TRBD2 TRBJ2-7 TRBV29-1 once
CASSPLGGQGAFSANYGYTF TGCGCCAGCAGCCCACTCGGTGGACAGGGGGCGTTTAGCGCTAACTATGGCTACACCTTC 20 TRBD1 TRBJ1-2 TRBV5-1 .
CASSLDPSGRVNEQFF TGCGCCAGCAGCTTGGATCCTAGCGGGAGGGTCAATGAGCAGTTCTTC 16 TRBD2 TRBJ2-1 TRBV5-1 .
CASSLVGGSGNNEQFF TGCGCCAGCAGCTTGGTTGGCGGGAGCGGAAACAATGAGCAGTTCTTC 16 TRBD2 TRBJ2-1 TRBV5-1 .
CASSIVGGGNQPQHF TGTGCCAGTAGTATAGTAGGGGGTGGCAATCAGCCCCAGCATTTT 15 . TRBJ1-5 TRBV19 .
CASSYPPGQDPYGYTF TGTGCCAGCAGTTACCCCCCGGGACAGGATCCCTATGGCTACACCTTC 16 TRBD1 TRBJ1-2 TRBV6-5 .
CASSLFGQGAYEQYF TGTGCCAGCAGCTTATTCGGGCAGGGGGCCTACGAGCAGTACTTC 15 TRBD1 TRBJ2-7 TRBV11-1 .
CASSSGQANEAFF TGTGCCAGCAGCAGCGGACAGGCCAATGAAGCTTTCTTT 13 TRBD1 TRBJ1-1 TRBV7-2 .
CASSQDGGRVGYGYTF TGTGCCAGCAGCCAAGATGGGGGCAGGGTGGGCTATGGCTACACCTTC 16 . TRBJ1-2 TRBV3-1/TRBV3-2 .
CASSQDGTANYGYTF TGTGCCAGCTCACAAGACGGGACAGCTAACTATGGCTACACCTTC 15 TRBD1 TRBJ1-2 TRBV18 .
CASSLWGDQPQHF TGTGCCAGCAGCTTATGGGGGGATCAGCCCCAGCATTTT 13 . TRBJ1-5 TRBV7-9 .